The 20 T cell receptor beta chains in this list originate from one sample, sequenced in a study of T-cell reconstitution after alpha-beta-depleted transplantation in children. Construction of the TCRbeta library involved unique molecular identifiers. MiXCR was run by TCRdb on the PCR reads, yielding one entry per CDR3 protein. The profile shows some 550,000 distinct CDR3 sequences, about 21% of them singletons. Sequencing was performed on PBMCs, mostly from graft donor cells, taken 360 days after TCRalphabeta/CD19-depleted stem cell transplant. The receptor source for this set is a boy younger than two who had a stem cell transplant for acute myeloid leukemia, so the T cells may come from the graft donor.

This clonotype has a handful of counts. The chain recombines TRBV20-1 with TRBJ1-3; D perhaps matches TRBD1 (6 bases). The germline V and J ends were trimmed by 6 bases and 1 base, with 16 bases remaining between them. In germline, CDR1 is DFQATT, CDR2 SNEGSKA (reference sequence). The CDR3 has 15 amino acids. CDR3 region: CSAATGLPSGNTIYF. The CDR3 DNA follows: TGCAGTGCAGCGACAGGCCTTCCTTCTGGAAACACCATATATTTT.

The rearrangement joins TRBV6-5 to TRBJ1-1; 7 bases agree with TRBD1. This CDR3 region has 17 residues. Germline lookup yields CDR1 MNHEY and CDR2 SVGAGI. J gave up 0 bases and V 8 bases, and 15 bases lay outside the gene matches. The CDR3 DNA reads as TGTGCCAGCGGCTCACTACTTAGGGGGCAACTGAACACTGAAGCTTTCTTT. This gives the protein CASGSLLRGQLNTEAFF.

This clonotype was detected only a few times. The J gene is TRBJ2-1, the V gene TRBV7-2; D possibly uses TRBD1 or TRBD2 (5 bases each). The CDR3 extends over 14 amino acids. Germline CDR1 SGHTA, CDR2 FQGNSA. Trimming stripped 4 bases from V and 7 bases from J, with 14 bases between. The CDR3 DNA reads as TGTGCCAGCAGCTCTCTCGAGGGGAAGAATGAGCAGTTCTTC. Amino acid sequence: CASSSLEGKNEQFF.

The genes are TRBV20-1 and TRBJ1-1, with D perhaps matching TRBD1 (6 bases). Trimming took off 3 bases at V and 2 bases at J, with 10 bases between the two ends. The length of the CDR3 is 13 residues. Germline V lookup: CDR1 DFQATT, CDR2 SNEGSKA (reference sequence). For the CDR3, the DNA is TGCAGTGCTAGCCGGGGACAAAACACTGAAGCTTTCTTT. The encoded protein is CSASRGQNTEAFF.

The chain employs TRBV5-5 and TRBJ2-1, with 10 bases identical to TRBD2. Trimming took 4 bases from V and 5 from J; bases not matched to a gene: 9. This CDR3 has 16 amino acids. Germline CDR1 is SGHKS and CDR2 is YYEKEE (reference sequence). The CDR3 DNA is TGTGCCAGCAGCAGATACCGACTAGCGGGCGACAATGAGCAGTTCTTC. This gives the protein CASSRYRLAGDNEQFF.

The CDR3 DNA sequence: TGTGCCAGCAGCGACCGGGACGGAACCCTTTACGAGCAGTACTTC. This encodes CASSDRDGTLYEQYF. The V call is TRBV9, the J call TRBJ2-7, with D perhaps matching TRBD1 or TRBD2 (5 bases each). Looked up from germline, CDR1 is SGDLS and CDR2 is YYNGEE. Trimming took off 3 bases at V and 4 bases at J, with 17 bases between the two ends. The CDR3 has 15 amino acids.

The V gene is TRBV6-5, the J gene TRBJ2-5, with D uncertain. Trimming took 2 bases from V and 6 from J, leaving 19 bases between them. Germline V gene sequence: CDR1 MNHEY, CDR2 SVGAGI. CDR3 size: 16 residues. CDR3 region: CASSYPSSMAQKTQYF. CDR3 sequence (DNA): TGTGCCAGCAGTTACCCCTCCTCGATGGCGCAAAAGACCCAGTACTTC.

This clonotype was counted ten times or more. The chain uses TRBV18 and TRBJ2-1; the D gene is possibly TRBD1 (7 bases). Trimming removed 8 bases at V and 3 bases at J, with 14 bases between. The CDR3 runs 14 residues. From germline, CDR1 is KGHSH and CDR2 LQKENI. This CDR3 reads CASLPGGHYNEQFF. CDR3 bases: TGTGCCAGCCTCCCAGGGGGGCACTACAATGAGCAGTTCTTC.

This clonotype was counted a few times. The chain joins TRBV5-1 to TRBJ2-1; 9 bases are shared with TRBD2. The V gene's germline CDR1 is SGHRS and CDR2 YFSETQ. With V trimmed by 2 bases and J by 4 bases, 10 bases remained unmatched. The CDR3 totals 17 residues. CDR3 nucleotides: TGCGCCAGCAGCTTAGGTGAAGGACTAGCGCATTACAATGAGCAGTTCTTC. Encoded protein: CASSLGEGLAHYNEQFF.

This chain links TRBV10-3 with TRBJ1-1, with D possibly TRBD1 on 6 matching bases. The CDR3 has 13 residues. Germline V gene sequence: CDR1 ENHRY, CDR2 SYGVKD. V lost 6 bases to trimming and J lost 7 bases, with 15 bases between them. In DNA form, the CDR3 reads TGTGCCATCAGCCGGGACAAGGGCCTTGAAGCTTTCTTT. Residues: CAISRDKGLEAFF.

This rearrangement joins TRBV10-3 to TRBJ2-1; the match to TRBD2 covers 7 bases. This CDR3 has 14 residues. Unmatched junction bases numbered 2, after V lost 5 bases and J lost 1 base. The germline gives CDR1 ENHRY, CDR2 SYGVKD. CDR3 sequence (DNA): TGTGCCATCAGTAGCGGGGTTTCCTACAATGAGCAGTTCTTC. Residues: CAISSGVSYNEQFF.

The chain recombines TRBV7-2 with TRBJ2-1; D is uncertain. This CDR3 is built from 15 residues. The germline V and J ends were trimmed by 5 bases and 2 bases, with 13 bases remaining between them. The germline gives CDR1 SGHTA, CDR2 FQGNSA. In nucleotides, the CDR3 is TGTGCCAGCAGCCACTCTACTACTCCCTACAATGAGCAGTTCTTC. Residues: CASSHSTTPYNEQFF.

In this sample, this clonotype turned up many times. V is TRBV20-1 and J is TRBJ2-3, with unresolved D. The V gene's germline CDR1 is DFQATT and CDR2 SNEGSKA (reference sequence). V was trimmed by 0 bases and J by 2 bases, leaving 15 bases between them. CDR3 length: 16 residues. CDR3 DNA sequence: TGCAGTGCTAGAGATCTACGGCGGATTCTCACAGATACGCAGTATTTT. Its protein product is CSARDLRRILTDTQYF.

The chain links TRBV10-2 to TRBJ2-1; TRBD2 agrees at 7 bases. CDR3 length equals 14 residues. V shed 6 bases and J 7 bases; nucleotides not matched to a gene: 9. Germline CDR1 is WSHSY and CDR2 is SAAADI. The CDR3 spells CASRRGTTENEQFF. The CDR3 bases are TGCGCCAGCAGGCGGGGGACCACAGAAAATGAGCAGTTCTTC.

The chain has TRBV12-3 or TRBV12-4 and TRBJ2-5, with D possibly TRBD1 on 6 matching bases. V gave up 2 bases and J gave up 7 bases, with 17 bases separating them. The length of the CDR3 is 15 residues. The CDR3 nucleotides read TGTGCCAGCAGTTTAAGTAGAGACCCCAGGGGGACCCAGTACTTC. Its protein is CASSLSRDPRGTQYF.

This clonotype has at least ten counts. V and J are TRBV29-1 and TRBJ2-1; 7 bases match TRBD1. CDR3 size: 15 residues. From germline, CDR1 is SQVTM and CDR2 ANQGSEA. Unmatched junction bases numbered 7, after V lost 4 bases and J lost 1 base. CDR3 in amino acids: CSVGGGPTSYNEQFF. The CDR3 region has the DNA TGCAGCGTTGGAGGGGGCCCAACTTCCTACAATGAGCAGTTCTTC.

This clonotype showed up many times. The V call is TRBV27, the J call TRBJ2-1, with 8 bases fitting TRBD2. V was pared by 4 bases and J by 10 bases, with 6 bases of the junction left unmatched. The CDR3 is made up of 13 amino acids. Germline lookup yields CDR1 MNHEY and CDR2 SMNVEV (reference sequence). CDR3 region: CASSSDLAGEQFF. CDR3 DNA sequence: TGTGCCAGCAGTTCAGATCTAGCGGGCGAGCAGTTCTTC.

The table lists this clonotype with a few counts. V and J are TRBV5-5 and TRBJ1-4; D is undetermined. There are 11 residues in the CDR3. Germline V gives CDR1 SGHKS, CDR2 YYEKEE (reference sequence). The V end was cut by 4 bases, the J end by 7 bases, with 5 bases between. The DNA for the CDR3 is TGTGCCAGCAGCATGACTGAAAAACTGTTTTTT. Translated, it gives CASSMTEKLFF.

This clonotype was detected many times. This chain uses TRBV6-5 with TRBJ2-7; either TRBD1 or TRBD2 may supply D (5 bases each). The CDR3 consists of 17 residues. Deletions cut 5 bases from V and 3 bases from J, with 23 bases between. Germline CDR1 reads MNHEY; CDR2 reads SVGAGI. The CDR3 sequence is CASSRKAGPQDFYEQYF. In nucleotides, the CDR3 is TGTGCCAGCAGTCGTAAAGCAGGGCCCCAGGACTTCTACGAGCAGTACTTC.

In regard to this clonotype: At one end the junction does not follow the germline gene, possibly because of a read error. The chain combines TRBV12-3 or TRBV12-4 with TRBJ2-5; 7 bases are a match to TRBD2. The CDR3 has 15 residues. CDR3 protein: CTSSLGRGERETQYF. As DNA, the CDR3 is TGTACCAGCAGTTTAGGCCGGGGGGAGAGGGAGACCCAGTACTTC.